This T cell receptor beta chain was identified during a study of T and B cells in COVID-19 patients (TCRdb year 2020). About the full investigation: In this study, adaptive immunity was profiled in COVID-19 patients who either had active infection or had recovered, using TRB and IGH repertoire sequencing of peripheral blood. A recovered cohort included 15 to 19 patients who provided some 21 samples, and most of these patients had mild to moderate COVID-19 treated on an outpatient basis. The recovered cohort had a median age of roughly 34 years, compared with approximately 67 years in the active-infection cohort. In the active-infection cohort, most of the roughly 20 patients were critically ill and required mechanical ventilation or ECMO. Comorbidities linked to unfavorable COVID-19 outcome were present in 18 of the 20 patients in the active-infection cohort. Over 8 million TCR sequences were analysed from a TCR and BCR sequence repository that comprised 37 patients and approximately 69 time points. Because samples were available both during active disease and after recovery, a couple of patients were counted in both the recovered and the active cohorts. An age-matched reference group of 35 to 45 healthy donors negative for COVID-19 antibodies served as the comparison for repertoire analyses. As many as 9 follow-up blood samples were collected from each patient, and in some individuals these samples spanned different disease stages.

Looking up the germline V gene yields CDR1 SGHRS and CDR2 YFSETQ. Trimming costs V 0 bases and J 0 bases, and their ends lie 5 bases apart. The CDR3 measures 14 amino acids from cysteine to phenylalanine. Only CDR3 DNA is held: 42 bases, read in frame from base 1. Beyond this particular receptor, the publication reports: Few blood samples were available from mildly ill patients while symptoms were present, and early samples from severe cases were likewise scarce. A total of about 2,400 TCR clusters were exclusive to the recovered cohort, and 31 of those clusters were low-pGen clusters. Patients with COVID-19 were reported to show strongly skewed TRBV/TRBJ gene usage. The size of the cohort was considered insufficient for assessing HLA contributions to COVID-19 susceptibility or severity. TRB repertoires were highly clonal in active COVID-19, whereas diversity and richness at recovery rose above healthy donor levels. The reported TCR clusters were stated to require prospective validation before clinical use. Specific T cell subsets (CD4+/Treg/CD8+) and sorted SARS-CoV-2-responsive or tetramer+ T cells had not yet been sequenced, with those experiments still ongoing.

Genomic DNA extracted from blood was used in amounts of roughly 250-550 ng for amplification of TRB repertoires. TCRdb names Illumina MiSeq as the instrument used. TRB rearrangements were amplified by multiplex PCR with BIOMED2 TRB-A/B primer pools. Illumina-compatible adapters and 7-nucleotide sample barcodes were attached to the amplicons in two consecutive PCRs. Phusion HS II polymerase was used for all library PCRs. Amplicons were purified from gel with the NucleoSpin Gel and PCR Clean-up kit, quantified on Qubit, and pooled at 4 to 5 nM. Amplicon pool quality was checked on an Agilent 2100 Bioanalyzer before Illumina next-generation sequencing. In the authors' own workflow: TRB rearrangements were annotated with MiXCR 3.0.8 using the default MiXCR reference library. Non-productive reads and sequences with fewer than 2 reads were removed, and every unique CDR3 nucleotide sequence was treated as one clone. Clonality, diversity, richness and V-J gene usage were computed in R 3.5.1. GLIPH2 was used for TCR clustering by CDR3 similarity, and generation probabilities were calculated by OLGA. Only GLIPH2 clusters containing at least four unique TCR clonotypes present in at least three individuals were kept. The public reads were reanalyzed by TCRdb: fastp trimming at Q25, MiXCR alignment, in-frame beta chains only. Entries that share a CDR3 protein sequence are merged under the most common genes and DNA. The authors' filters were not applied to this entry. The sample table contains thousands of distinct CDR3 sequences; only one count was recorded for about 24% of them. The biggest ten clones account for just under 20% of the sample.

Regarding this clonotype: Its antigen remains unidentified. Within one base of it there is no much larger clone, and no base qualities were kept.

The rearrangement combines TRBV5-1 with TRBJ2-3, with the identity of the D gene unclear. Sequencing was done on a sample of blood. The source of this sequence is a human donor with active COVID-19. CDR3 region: CASSLGGSTDTQYF. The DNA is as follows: TGCGCCAGCAGCTTGGGTGGGAGCACAGATACGCAGTATTTT.